Listed below are T cell receptor beta chains from one sample, sequenced in a study of monozygotic twins with cystic fibrosis. Data came from immunoSEQ multiplex PCR; TCRdb stores just in-frame clones and leaves some out. The sample gives 9,000 or so clones, roughly 98% of which show up once; 0.2% to 0.25% is in the top ten. Material: blood. The receptor set was obtained from a girl aged 2 to 9 with cystic fibrosis. Both conserved end residues are part of each CDR3. D genes are given only for firm matches.

len,d_gene,v_gene,j_gene,CDR3nt,CDR3aa
16,TRBD1,TRBV10-3,TRBJ1-1,TGTGCCATCAGTGAGCCAGGGACAGGGAGGAGAACTGAAGCTTTCTTT,CAISEPGTGRRTEAFF
13,TRBD2,TRBV30,TRBJ2-4,TGTGCCTGGAGTGTACGGGGGGTGGACATTCAGTACTTC,CAWSVRGVDIQYF
15,TRBD1,TRBV7-9,TRBJ2-7,TGTGCCAGCAGCTTAGTACAGGGGCAGGCCTACGAGCAGTACTTC,CASSLVQGQAYEQYF
18,.,TRBV10-3,TRBJ2-7,TGTGCCATCAGTGACGAAATTAAGTCTCGGGGTGGCCCCTACGAGCAGTACTTC,CAISDEIKSRGGPYEQYF
16,.,TRBV7-9,TRBJ2-5,TGTGCCAGCAGCTTAACGGGGGCTGGACCTAAAGGGACCCAGTACTTC,CASSLTGAGPKGTQYF
14,.,TRBV7-2,TRBJ2-1,TGTGCCAGCAGCCCAGGGAGAAGGGTAGGAGAGCAGTTCTTC,CASSPGRRVGEQFF
16,TRBD2,TRBV5-1,TRBJ2-1,TGCGCCAGCAGCCTCGAAGCGGGAGGGCCTTACAATGAGCAGTTCTTC,CASSLEAGGPYNEQFF
13,.,TRBV5-1,TRBJ2-1,TGCGCCAGCATGGCGGAGAGGTACAATGAGCAGTTCTTC,CASMAERYNEQFF
14,TRBD1,TRBV6-5,TRBJ2-2,TGTGCCAGCAGTCGGACAGGGGGCTTCGGGGAGCTGTTTTTT,CASSRTGGFGELFF
15,TRBD2,TRBV28,TRBJ2-3,TGTGCCAGCAGTAAAAGGCTAGCGGGAGTAGATACGCAGTATTTT,CASSKRLAGVDTQYF
16,.,TRBV30,TRBJ2-1,TGTGCCTGGAGCATAGTGGACGCCTTCACCTACAATGAGCAGTTCTTC,CAWSIVDAFTYNEQFF
20,TRBD1,TRBV5-1,TRBJ2-4,TGCGCCAGCAGCCTCCCCGGGACAGGGGATGTGAGTTTGGCCAAAAACATTCAGTACTTC,CASSLPGTGDVSLAKNIQYF
14,.,TRBV2,TRBJ2-1,TGTGCCAGCAGTGAGGAAGTCGCATACAATGAGCAGTTCTTC,CASSEEVAYNEQFF
15,.,TRBV11-2,TRBJ1-2,TGTGCCAGCAGCTTAGCCCGGGCACCTAACTATGGCTACACCTTC,CASSLARAPNYGYTF
18,.,TRBV9,TRBJ2-7,TGTGCCAGCAGCGTCGGGATTGCTGGGGGAGGGCCAGGGGTCGAGCAGTACTTC,CASSVGIAGGGPGVEQYF
16,.,TRBV28,TRBJ2-1,TGTGCCAGCAGTTCCCGCAGGGTACATGGTTACGGTGAGCAGTTCTTC,CASSSRRVHGYGEQFF
13,TRBD2,TRBV7-9,TRBJ2-5,TGTGCCAGCATGCGGGGGACGGGAGAGACCCAGTACTTC,CASMRGTGETQYF